The 8 T cell receptor beta chains given below trace back to one sample, sequenced in a study of tumor-infiltrating lymphocytes in primary liver carcinoma. Unsorted whole blood supplied the RNA, and germline DNA was extracted too. Synthesis of TCR beta cDNA was carried out from about 0.55 ug total RNA with a constant-region primer. Researchers made the TCR beta libraries by running three nested multiplex PCR rounds with slightly modified ARM-PCR. Forward primers for TRBV1-TRBV30 and a C-beta reverse primer served the first two PCR rounds, at around 11 cycles each. MiXCR, run by TCRdb on the multiplex PCR reads, gives a single entry per CDR3 protein. Of fewer than 400,000 distinct CDR3 sequences detected, roughly two thirds appear once; the ten largest clones hold 9%. Sequenced: peripheral blood. These receptors were obtained from a man aged 40-50 years with primary liver carcinoma and hepatitis B virus infection.

This chain connects TRBV10-3 to TRBJ2-7; 10 nucleotides match TRBD1. This CDR3 has 15 residues. Germline CDR1 is ENHRY and CDR2 is SYGVKD. Unmatched junction bases numbered 8, after V lost 3 bases and J lost 6 bases. The CDR3, as DNA: TGTGCCATCAGTGAAGGGGGACAGGGGATTTTCGAGCAGTACTTC. This gives the protein CAISEGGQGIFEQYF.

The table lists this clonotype with many counts. The gene calls are TRBV14 and TRBJ1-5, with D unresolved. V was pared by 4 bases and J by 4 bases, with 8 bases between. The CDR3 loop spans 13 amino acids. Per the germline V gene, CDR1 is SGHDN and CDR2 is FVKESK. DNA for the CDR3: TGTGCCAGCAGCCTTAGATTGAATCAGCCCCAGCATTTT. Amino acid sequence: CASSLRLNQPQHF. Complete variable domain (other parts from reference TRBV14 and TRBJ1-5): EAGVTQFPSHSVIEKGQTVTLRCDPISGHDNLYWYRRVMGKEIKFLLHFVKESKQDESGMPNNRFLAERTGGTYSTLKVQPAELEDSGVYFCASSLRLNQPQHFGDGTRLSIL.

The chain is built from TRBV5-4 and TRBJ2-7, with no clear D. The CDR3 consists of 13 residues. CDR1 is SGHNT and CDR2 is YYREEE in the germline V gene (reference sequence). The V gene lost 6 bases and the J gene lost 9 bases, with 19 bases spanning the gap. Written as DNA, the CDR3 is TGTGCCAGCAACCCCCCGGTGGGTCTCGGGCAGTACTTC. Protein product: CASNPPVGLGQYF.

This clonotype showed up just once. A much larger clone lies a single base off, so this may be a read error. CDR3 nucleotides: TGTGCCAGCGGTTTAGGATTCTTTGAGGGAGAGACCCAGTACTTC. Protein product: CASGLGFFEGETQYF. V is TRBV12-3 or TRBV12-4 and J is TRBJ2-5, with a weak D call TRBD2 (5 bases). The CDR3 has 15 amino acids.

DNA of the CDR3: TGCGCCAGCAGTACTCAGCCGGGACTAGCGAACACCGGGGAGCTGTTTTTT. Its protein product is CASSTQPGLANTGELFF. V gene TRBV5-1 combines with J gene TRBJ2-2, with 8 bases fitting TRBD2. V was clipped by 5 bases and J by 0 bases; unmatched bases: 9. The CDR3 loop spans 17 amino acids. Germline CDR1 is SGHRS and CDR2 is YFSETQ. The full variable domain, completed using reference TRBV5-1 and TRBJ2-2, is KAGVTQTPRYLIKTRGQQVTLSCSPISGHRSVSWYQQTPGQGLQFLFEYFSETQRNKGNFPGRFSGRQFSNSRSEMNVSTLELGDSALYLCASSTQPGLANTGELFFGEGSRLTVL.

This clonotype was seen at least ten times. The chain employs TRBV5-4 and TRBJ1-6; 9 bases agree with TRBD1. Germline lookup yields CDR1 SGHNT and CDR2 YYREEE (reference sequence). The CDR3 covers 16 residues. Losses at the gene ends were 2 bases for V and 9 bases for J; bases not matched to a gene: 9. The chain's CDR3 is CASSLPGQGSGSPLHF. As DNA, the CDR3 is TGTGCCAGCAGCTTACCGGGACAGGGTTCGGGTTCACCCCTCCACTTT.

Many counts were recorded for this clonotype. V and J are TRBV28 and TRBJ2-2, with D possibly TRBD1 on 6 matching bases. CDR1 is MDHEN, CDR2 SYDVKM, per germline. V was clipped by 2 bases and J by 7 bases, with 11 bases between them. This CDR3 spans 14 amino acids. The chain's CDR3 is CASSLQQGGGELFF. Written as DNA, the CDR3 is TGTGCCAGCAGTTTACAACAGGGCGGCGGGGAGCTGTTTTTT.

V is TRBV19 and J is TRBJ2-2; TRBD2 matches 8 bases. Germline trimming cut 9 bases from V and 4 bases from J; bases unmatched to any gene: 10. The CDR3 is made up of 15 amino acids. Germline assignment: CDR1 LNHDA and CDR2 SQIVND (reference sequence). The CDR3 loop reads CASHSGTSGTGELFF. The DNA of the CDR3 is TGTGCCAGCCATAGCGGGACCTCGGGCACCGGGGAGCTGTTTTTT.